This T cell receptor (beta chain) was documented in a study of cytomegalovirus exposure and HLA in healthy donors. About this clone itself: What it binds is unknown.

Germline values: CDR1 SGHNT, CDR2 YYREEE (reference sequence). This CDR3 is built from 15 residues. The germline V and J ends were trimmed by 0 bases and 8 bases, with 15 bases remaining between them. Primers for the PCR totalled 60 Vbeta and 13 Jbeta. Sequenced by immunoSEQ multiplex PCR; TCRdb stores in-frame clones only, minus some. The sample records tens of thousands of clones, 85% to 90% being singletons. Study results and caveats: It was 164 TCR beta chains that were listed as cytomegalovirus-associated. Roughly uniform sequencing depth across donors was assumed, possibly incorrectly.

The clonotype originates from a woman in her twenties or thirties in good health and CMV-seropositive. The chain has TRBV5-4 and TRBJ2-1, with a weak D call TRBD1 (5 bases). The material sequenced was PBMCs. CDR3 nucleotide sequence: TGTGCCAGCAGCTTGGCCAGGGCTACTGCCGATGAGCAGTTCTTC. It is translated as CASSLARATADEQFF.